Following are 17 T cell receptor beta chains from one sample sequenced in a study of T cells in localized non-small cell lung cancer. Repertoires were generated with immunoSEQ multiplex PCR, while TCRdb's copy carries only in-frame clones and drops some. The sample holds around 15,000 clones; around 87% are singletons and the top ten take under 35%. Source: peripheral blood mononuclear cells, taken before any cancer treatment. Receptors were obtained from a male donor older than 55 with stage II lung adenocarcinoma.

The genes are TRBV5-4 and TRBJ2-3, with a possible D match to TRBD2 (6 bases). The CDR3 consists of 13 residues. Looked up from germline, CDR1 is SGHNT and CDR2 is YYREEE (reference sequence). Trimming left V 0 bases short and J 6 bases short, with 8 bases between. The CDR3 sequence: CASSLGGRDTQYF. The CDR3 bases are TGTGCCAGCAGCTTGGGAGGGAGGGATACGCAGTATTTT.

The V call is TRBV28, the J call TRBJ2-3, with TRBD2 as a possible D gene (6 bases). With 3 bases removed from V and 4 bases from J, the gap between germline ends came to 11 bases. The CDR3 is 14 residues long. Germline V gene lookup returns CDR1 MDHEN and CDR2 SYDVKM. CDR3 bases: TGTGCCAGCAGTTTCGGGGGAGTAGCAGATACGCAGTATTTT. This encodes CASSFGGVADTQYF.

The V gene is TRBV5-1, the J gene TRBJ2-7; 11 bases agree with TRBD1. V was clipped by 4 bases and J by 6 bases; unmatched bases: 6. Germline-derived CDR1 and CDR2 are SGHRS and YFSETQ. The CDR3 covers 14 residues. The CDR3 reads CASSPGQGASEQYF. Written as DNA, the CDR3 is TGCGCCAGCAGCCCCGGACAGGGGGCAAGCGAGCAGTACTTC. The whole variable domain, filled in from reference TRBV5-1 and TRBJ2-7, reads KAGVTQTPRYLIKTRGQQVTLSCSPISGHRSVSWYQQTPGQGLQFLFEYFSETQRNKGNFPGRFSGRQFSNSRSEMNVSTLELGDSALYLCASSPGQGASEQYFGPGTRLTVT.

The CDR3 is CASRGGLAGNAGTDTQYF. CDR3 nucleotide sequence: TGTGCCAGCAGAGGAGGACTAGCGGGAAACGCGGGCACAGATACGCAGTATTTT. The chain has TRBV27 and TRBJ2-3; 12 nucleotides match TRBD2. J gave up 1 base and V 6 bases, and 11 bases lay outside the gene matches. The CDR3 is made up of 18 amino acids. Germline values: CDR1 MNHEY, CDR2 SMNVEV (reference sequence).

The genes are TRBV6-5 and TRBJ2-6; maybe TRBD2 (5 bases). The CDR3 extends over 15 amino acids. V lost 5 bases and J 0 bases, leaving 8 bases between the germline ends. CDR1 is MNHEY and CDR2 is SVGAGI in the germline V gene. CDR3 in amino acids: CASSPRGSGANVLTF. The CDR3 region has the DNA TGTGCCAGCAGTCCCCGGGGCTCTGGGGCCAACGTCCTGACTTTC.

The V gene is TRBV5-1, the J gene TRBJ1-2, with D tentatively TRBD1 (5 bases). Deletions cut 0 bases from V and 6 bases from J, with 9 bases between. Germline values: CDR1 SGHRS, CDR2 YFSETQ. This CDR3 has 13 amino acids. CDR3 coding DNA: TGCGCCAGCAGCTTGGGAGGGGTCGATGGCTACACCTTC. Amino acid sequence: CASSLGGVDGYTF.

The chain combines TRBV18 with TRBJ2-7; D gene uncertain. V shed 4 bases and J shed 0 bases, with 4 bases lying between them. CDR1 and CDR2 from the germline V gene are KGHSH and LQKENI. The CDR3 is 12 residues long. For the CDR3, the DNA is TGTGCCAGCTCACGTTACTCCTACGAGCAGTACTTC. Protein: CASSRYSYEQYF.

The gene calls are TRBV2 and TRBJ1-4; the match to TRBD1 covers 7 bases. The CDR3 covers 15 residues. Trimming took 10 bases from V and 8 from J; bases not matched to a gene: 16. Germline assignment: CDR1 SNHLY and CDR2 FYNNEI. The CDR3 coding sequence is TGTGCCACACTCCGGGACAGTGCCCGGAGCGAAAAACTGTTTTTT. The encoded protein is CATLRDSARSEKLFF. Filled out from reference TRBV2 and TRBJ1-4, the complete variable domain reads EPEVTQTPSHQVTQMGQEVILRCVPISNHLYFYWYRQILGQKVEFLVSFYNNEISEKSEIFDDQFSVERPDGSNFTLKIRSTKLEDSAMYFCATLRDSARSEKLFFGSGTQLSVL.

The V call is TRBV4-1, the J call TRBJ1-2; 10 nucleotides match TRBD1. V shed 0 bases, J shed 7 bases, and the junction held 5 bases outside the gene matches. Germline CDR1 and CDR2: MGHRA and YSYEKL. The CDR3 contains 15 residues. CDR3 sequence reads: CASSQEGQGIRGYTF. DNA of the CDR3: TGCGCCAGCAGCCAAGAGGGACAGGGGATTCGTGGCTACACCTTC.

This rearrangement joins TRBV11-2 to TRBJ2-3; D might be TRBD2 (5 bases). The CDR3 is 14 residues long. The germline V gene encodes CDR1 SGHAT and CDR2 FQNNGV. Trimming took off 1 base at V and 5 bases at J, with 10 bases between the two ends. The CDR3 is CASSLGSGGDTQYF. DNA of the CDR3: TGTGCCAGCAGCTTAGGGAGCGGTGGAGATACGCAGTATTTT.

The chain recombines TRBV10-2 with TRBJ2-5; no clear D. The J call may be wrong; the DNA end is better matched by TRBJ2-7. The CDR3 length is 12 residues. Germline V gives CDR1 WSHSY, CDR2 SAAADI. The CDR3 coding sequence is TGCGCCAGCAGTGAGCGTAGGTACGAGCAGTACTTC. Amino acids: CASSERRYEQYF.

The V call is TRBV5-4, the J call TRBJ2-3; 8 bases map to TRBD2. The germline gives CDR1 SGHNT, CDR2 YYREEE (reference sequence). V dropped 4 bases and J dropped 0; count of bases not matched to a gene: 10. The CDR3 is 17 amino acids. CDR3 bases: TGTGCCAGCAGCCTCCGAGCGGGAGATCTCAGCACAGATACGCAGTATTTT. It codes for CASSLRAGDLSTDTQYF.

In its sample, this clone was seen once. V gene TRBV28 combines with J gene TRBJ1-1; D ambiguous. With 2 bases removed from V and 5 bases from J, the gap between germline ends came to 12 bases. This CDR3 is built from 14 residues. Germline V gene data show CDR1 as MDHEN and CDR2 as SYDVKM. This CDR3 reads CASSLQLGDTEAFF. In DNA form, the CDR3 reads TGTGCCAGCAGTTTACAGCTCGGGGATACTGAAGCTTTCTTT.

This sequence joins TRBV29-1 and TRBJ2-4, with D uncertain. The CDR3 length is 11 residues. Trimming took 6 bases from V and 8 from J, leaving 11 bases between them. Germline CDR1 is SQVTM and CDR2 is ANQGSEA. The CDR3 DNA reads TGCAGCGTCCGCACGACGGACATTCAGTACTTC. It translates to CSVRTTDIQYF.

J is TRBJ1-5 and V is TRBV5-1; D is unclear. The CDR3 runs 13 residues. V lost 2 bases and J lost 5, with 8 bases in between. The germline V gene encodes CDR1 SGHRS and CDR2 YFSETQ. CDR3 in DNA: TGCGCCAGCAGCTTATACAGCGATCAGCCCCAGCATTTT. This codes for CASSLYSDQPQHF.

The chain is built from TRBV2 and TRBJ1-5; D not certain. The CDR3 length is 15 residues. The V gene lost 10 bases and the J gene lost 0 bases, with 16 bases spanning the gap. Germline V gene sequence: CDR1 SNHLY, CDR2 FYNNEI. Here the CDR3 reads CATQLSRYSNQPQHF. The CDR3 nucleotides read TGTGCCACACAGCTGTCCCGTTATAGCAATCAGCCCCAGCATTTT. The whole variable domain, filled in from reference TRBV2 and TRBJ1-5, reads EPEVTQTPSHQVTQMGQEVILRCVPISNHLYFYWYRQILGQKVEFLVSFYNNEISEKSEIFDDQFSVERPDGSNFTLKIRSTKLEDSAMYFCATQLSRYSNQPQHFGDGTRLSIL.

The chain uses TRBV7-6 and TRBJ2-1, with D hard to call. The CDR3 consists of 13 residues. The V end lost 5 bases, the J end lost 5 bases, and 10 bases lay between the germline ends. Germline lookup yields CDR1 SGHVS and CDR2 FNYEAQ. CDR3 DNA: TGTGCCAGCAGCCTCCAATTACACAATGAGCAGTTCTTC. It encodes CASSLQLHNEQFF.